The entry below gives a single T cell receptor beta chain sequence along with its context. The data belong to a study of PD-L1 blockade in urothelial cancer. Study summary: The median number of T cells present in blood samples was approximately 140,000.

Time point defined: peripheral blood 6 weeks after treatment start. The patients' disease, urothelial carcinoma, was locally advanced or metastatic. Synthetic templates analogous to TCR were spiked into all PCRs individually. Produced via immunoSEQ multiplex PCR; TCRdb's table is partial and in-frame only. The sample has around 120,000 clones; roughly 89% are singletons. This sample comprised PBMCs, obtained around atezolizumab (anti-PD-L1) treatment. The TCR originated in a man aged 55 to 69 with urothelial cancer.

The CDR3 region is CASSQEEAGSSYEQYF. The CDR3 DNA sequence: TGTGCCAGCAGCCAAGAGGAAGCGGGAAGCTCCTACGAGCAGTACTTC. The chain is built from TRBV4-2 and TRBJ2-7; 7 nucleotides match TRBD2. There are 16 residues in the CDR3. Trimming took 0 bases from V and 0 from J; bases not matched to a gene: 5. Germline CDR1 is LGHNA and CDR2 is YNFKEQ.